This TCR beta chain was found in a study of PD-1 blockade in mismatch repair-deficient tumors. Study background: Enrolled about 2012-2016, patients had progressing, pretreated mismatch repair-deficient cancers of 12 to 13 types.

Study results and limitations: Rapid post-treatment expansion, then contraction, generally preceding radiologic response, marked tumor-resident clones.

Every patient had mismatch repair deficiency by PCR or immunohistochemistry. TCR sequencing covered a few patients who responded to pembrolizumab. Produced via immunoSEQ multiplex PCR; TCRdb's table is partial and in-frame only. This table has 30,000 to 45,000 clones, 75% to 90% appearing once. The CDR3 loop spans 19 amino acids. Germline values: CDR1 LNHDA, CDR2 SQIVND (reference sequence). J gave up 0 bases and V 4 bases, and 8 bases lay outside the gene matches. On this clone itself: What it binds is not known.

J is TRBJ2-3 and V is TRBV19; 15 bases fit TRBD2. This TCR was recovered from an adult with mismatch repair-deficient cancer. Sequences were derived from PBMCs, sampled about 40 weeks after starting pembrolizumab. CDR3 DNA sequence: TGTGCCAGTAGTACGGGACTAGCGGGAGGAACCCCTAGCACAGATACGCAGTATTTT. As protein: CASSTGLAGGTPSTDTQYF.